The entry that follows covers one T cell receptor beta chain sequence. Sequencing targeted expressed TCRB transcripts, as all isolated RNA had been reverse transcribed. The repertoire was sequenced with immunoSEQ multiplex PCR; TCRdb's copy has only in-frame clones and lacks some. This sample yields around 430,000 clones, of which approximately 31% are seen a single time; 0.05% to 0.065% belongs to the top ten. The data were taken from a study of beta chain features in type 1 diabetes. The CDR3 loop spans 17 amino acids. Germline V gene data show CDR1 as SGHTS and CDR2 as YDEGEE. Trimming took 2 bases from V and 0 from J; bases not matched to a gene: 7.

The material sequenced was naive CD4+ T cells from blood. The rearrangement links TRBV5-8 to TRBJ2-1; 8 bases agree with TRBD2. The sequence was obtained from a man aged 18 to 35 in good health. CDR3 bases: TGTGCCAGCAGCTTTAGTCGCGGGAGGAGCTCCTACAATGAGCAGTTCTTC. Translating gives CASSFSRGRSSYNEQFF.